A selection of T cell receptor beta chains follows, all from one sample in a study of blood T cell repertoires in COVID-19. Assay used: immunoSEQ multiplex PCR; TCRdb lists only in-frame clones, some missing. Of some 120,000 clones in the sample, 70% to 90% are singletons; the top ten hold roughly 1.4%. Specimen: peripheral blood. These receptor sequences come from a human donor in a cohort sampled during active COVID-19. The CDR3 runs from the conserved cysteine through the conserved F or W. Fields, in order: J gene, D gene, clone size, CDR3 length, V gene, CDR3 protein, CDR3 DNA. A D gene is named only where the DNA matches it firmly. Part of the rows lack a size; the others show once, few, many or a class for expanded clones.

>TRBJ2-1|.|.|13|TRBV11-2
CASSLERRYEQFF
TGTGCCAGCAGCTTAGAGAGGAGGTATGAGCAGTTCTTC
>TRBJ2-7|TRBD2|.|15|TRBV3-1/TRBV3-2
CASSQAAGDVYEQYF
TGTGCCAGCAGCCAAGCGGCGGGGGATGTCTACGAGCAGTACTTC
>TRBJ1-2|TRBD1|.|14|TRBV6-5
CASRAGTGSYGYTF
TGTGCCAGCAGGGCCGGGACAGGGTCCTATGGCTACACCTTC
>TRBJ1-4|.|.|13|TRBV7-9
CASSLASERKLFF
TGTGCCAGCAGCTTAGCGTCCGAGAGAAAACTGTTTTTT
>TRBJ2-7|.|.|14|TRBV10-1
CARAILAGASEQYF
TGCGCCAGGGCGATACTGGCGGGGGCCTCAGAGCAGTACTTC
>TRBJ1-2|.|few|12|TRBV29-1
CSVENRNYGYTF
TGCAGCGTTGAAAACAGAAACTATGGCTACACCTTC
>TRBJ1-1|.|once|13|TRBV19
CASSLAPRTEAFF
TGTGCCAGTAGTTTGGCCCCTAGGACTGAAGCTTTCTTT
>TRBJ2-3|TRBD2|.|16|TRBV11-2
CASSSLAGGLTDTQYF
TGTGCCAGCAGCTCCCTAGCGGGAGGGCTGACAGATACGCAGTATTTT
>TRBJ1-5|.|.|14|TRBV3-1/TRBV3-2
CASSLRGSNQPQHF
TGTGCCAGCAGCCTACGGGGAAGCAATCAGCCCCAGCATTTT
>TRBJ1-3|.|.|17|TRBV15
CATSRGGGTTTGNTIYF
TGTGCCACCAGCAGAGGTGGGGGGACGACGACTGGAAACACCATATATTTT
>TRBJ1-2|TRBD1|.|15|TRBV9
CASSPTGTGFYGYTF
TGTGCCAGCAGCCCAACCGGGACAGGGTTCTATGGCTACACCTTC
>TRBJ2-2|.|.|14|TRBV3-1/TRBV3-2
CASSIYDSAGELFF
TGTGCCAGCAGCATTTACGACTCCGCCGGGGAGCTGTTTTTT
>TRBJ2-7|TRBD2|.|16|TRBV6-1
CASSARTSGLGIEQYF
TGTGCCAGCAGTGCCCGGACTAGCGGGCTAGGGATCGAGCAGTACTTC
>TRBJ1-6|TRBD1|few|17|TRBV25-1
CASSEVTGGSYNSPLHF
TGTGCCAGCAGTGAAGTTACAGGGGGCTCCTATAATTCACCCCTCCACTTT
>TRBJ1-3|TRBD1|.|14|TRBV6-5
CASTQGVGGNTIYF
TGTGCCAGCACACAGGGGGTTGGAGGAAACACCATATATTTT
>TRBJ1-5|.|once|14|TRBV28
CASSGSGLADWVHF
TGTGCCAGCAGTGGGTCTGGACTGGCAGATTGGGTGCATTTT
>TRBJ2-7|.|.|12|TRBV10-3
CAIAGTGYEQYF
TGTGCCATCGCCGGAACAGGTTACGAGCAGTACTTC
>TRBJ1-2|.|.|15|TRBV6-5
CASSVRGGESYGYTF
TGTGCCAGCTCGGTTCGGGGTGGGGAGAGCTATGGCTACACCTTC
>TRBJ1-2|.|.|12|TRBV10-3
CAISDGGAGYTF
TGTGCCATCAGTGATGGGGGCGCGGGCTACACCTTC
>TRBJ1-6|.|once|14|TRBV18
CASSLRGSDSPLHF
TGTGCCAGCTCACTCAGGGGTTCAGATTCACCCCTCCACTTT
>TRBJ2-1|.|.|15|TRBV5-4
CASSQGSYGYNEQFF
TGTGCCAGCAGCCAGGGATCTTACGGTTACAATGAGCAGTTCTTC
>TRBJ2-3|TRBD2|.|16|TRBV5-1
CASRRGTSGSTDTQYF
TGCGCCAGCAGACGGGGGACTAGCGGGTCTACAGATACGCAGTATTTT
>TRBJ2-7|TRBD2|.|15|TRBV2
CASSDRASGGYEQYF
TGTGCCAGCAGTGATCGGGCTAGCGGGGGTTACGAGCAGTACTTC
>TRBJ1-2|TRBD1|.|15|TRBV3-1/TRBV3-2
CASSQAGQRTYGYTF
TGTGCCAGCAGCCAAGCGGGACAGCGAACTTATGGCTACACCTTC
>TRBJ2-7|.|.|14|TRBV29-1
CSVTVAESSYEQYF
TGCAGCGTTACGGTAGCGGAAAGCTCCTACGAGCAGTACTTC
>TRBJ1-2|.|.|14|TRBV10-3
CAISEGLGSYGYTF
TGTGCCATCAGTGAGGGCCTTGGGAGCTATGGCTACACCTTC
>TRBJ2-3|TRBD2|.|15|TRBV6-4
CASALASGDTDTQYF
TGTGCCAGCGCCCTGGCTAGCGGGGACACAGATACGCAGTATTTT
>TRBJ2-7|.|once|14|TRBV6-5
CASSRAQGPYEQYF
TGTGCCAGCAGCCGGGCGCAGGGGCCCTACGAGCAGTACTTC
>TRBJ1-1|.|.|16|TRBV28
CASSFPQGMVNTEAFF
TGTGCCAGCAGTTTCCCGCAGGGGATGGTGAACACTGAAGCTTTCTTT